This T cell receptor beta chain was sequenced during a study of persistence of HIV-infected CD4 T cells. Study context: Up to roughly 180 mL blood was drawn at multiple time points; a couple of donors had single-time leukapheresis.

This clone came up a few times. Its antigen remains unidentified. This nonspecific control used anti-CD3/anti-CD28 bead stimulation of CD4+ T cells. Sorting of responding CD4+ T cells relied on upregulated CD40 ligand together with CD69. Anti-CD28/CD49d costimulation, CD40-blocking antibody and enfuvirtide were given to CD8-depleted PBMCs for less than 20 hours. Study-wide results and caveats: Antigen-responding cells were enriched for degenerate expanded CDR3beta sequences.

The CDR3 consists of 14 residues. Losses at the gene ends were 7 bases for V and 2 bases for J; bases not matched to a gene: 5. Germline CDR1 and CDR2: SNHLY and FYNNEI. This was the immunoSEQ version 4 assay in survey mode. Here immunoSEQ multiplex PCR was the method, and the copy in TCRdb shows in-frame clones only, minus some. The data show fewer than 45,000 clones, with about 87% seen just once and approximately 0.5% held by the top ten. The V call is TRBV2, the J call TRBJ1-5, with 7 bases lining up with TRBD1. Source: CD4+ T cells sorted from PBMCs after roughly 20-hour stimulation, taken from a patient who received antiretroviral therapy. The clonotype comes from an adult woman with HIV who was CMV-seropositive. CDR3 nucleotides: TGTGCCAGCATGAACGACAGGGGCAATCAGCCCCAGCATTTT. Protein product: CASMNDRGNQPQHF.